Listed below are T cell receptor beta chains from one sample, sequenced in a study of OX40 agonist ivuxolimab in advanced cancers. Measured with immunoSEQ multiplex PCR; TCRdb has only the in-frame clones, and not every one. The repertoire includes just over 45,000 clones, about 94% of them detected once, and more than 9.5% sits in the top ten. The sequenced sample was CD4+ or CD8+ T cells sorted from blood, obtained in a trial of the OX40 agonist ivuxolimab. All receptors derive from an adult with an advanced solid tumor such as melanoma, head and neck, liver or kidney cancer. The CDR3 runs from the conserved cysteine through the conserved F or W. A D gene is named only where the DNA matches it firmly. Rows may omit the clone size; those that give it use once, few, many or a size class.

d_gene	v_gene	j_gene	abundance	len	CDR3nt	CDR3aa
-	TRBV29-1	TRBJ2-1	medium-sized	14	TGCAGCGTTTCGGGCGGGACCACCTACAATGAGCAGTTCTTC	CSVSGGTTYNEQFF
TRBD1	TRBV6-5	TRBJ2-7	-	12	TGTGCCAGCAGTCACCCGGACAGGGCTAAGTACTTC	CASSHPDRAKYF
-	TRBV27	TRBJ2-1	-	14	TGTGCCAGCAGTTTAGGGCCCTACTACAATGAGCAGTTCTTC	CASSLGPYYNEQFF
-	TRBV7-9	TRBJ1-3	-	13	TGTGCCAGCAGCCCCAGCCAGGGAAACACCATATATTTT	CASSPSQGNTIYF
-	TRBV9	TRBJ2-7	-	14	TGTGCCAGCAGCGGGGGGGACAGCTACTACGAGCAGTACTTC	CASSGGDSYYEQYF
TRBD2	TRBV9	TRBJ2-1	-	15	TGTGCCAGCAGCGTAGTACTAGCGGGGGACAATGAGCAGTTCTTC	CASSVVLAGDNEQFF
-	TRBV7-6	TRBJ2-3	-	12	TGTGCCAGCAGCCCAGGACTGGATACGCAGTATTTT	CASSPGLDTQYF
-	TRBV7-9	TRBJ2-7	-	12	TGTGCCAGCAGCGACGAGCTGTACGAGCAGTACTTC	CASSDELYEQYF
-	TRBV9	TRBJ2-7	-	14	TGTGCCAGCAGCGTAGGTTGGGGACCCCTCGAGCAGTACTTC	CASSVGWGPLEQYF
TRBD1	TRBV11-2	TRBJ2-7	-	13	TGTGCCAGCAGGACAGGGAGCTCCTACGAGCAGTACTTC	CASRTGSSYEQYF
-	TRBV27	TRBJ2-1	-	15	TGTGCCAGCAGTTGGGGACTGGGGGATAGGGATGAGCAGTTCTTC	CASSWGLGDRDEQFF
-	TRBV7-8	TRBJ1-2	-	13	TGTGCCAGCAGCGAAGGGGCTTGGGTTGGCTACACCTTC	CASSEGAWVGYTF
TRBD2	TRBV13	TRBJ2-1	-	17	TGTGCCAGCAGCCCCGGAGGACTAGCGGGAGTCTTCAATGAGCAGTTCTTC	CASSPGGLAGVFNEQFF
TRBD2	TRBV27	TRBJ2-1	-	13	TGTGCCAGCAGTCGTGGACTAGCGGTTGAGCAGTTCTTC	CASSRGLAVEQFF
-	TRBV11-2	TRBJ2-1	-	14	TGTGCCAGCAGCTTAGAGACTCTCTACAATGAGCAGTTCTTC	CASSLETLYNEQFF
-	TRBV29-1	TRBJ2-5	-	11	TGCAGCGTTAGGGGGGGAGAGACCCAGTACTTC	CSVRGGETQYF
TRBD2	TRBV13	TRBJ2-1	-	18	TGTGCCAGCAGCTTACGGGGGGTTGCAGCGGGAGGGGTCCATGAGCAGTTCTTC	CASSLRGVAAGGVHEQFF
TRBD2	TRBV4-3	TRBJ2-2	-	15	TGCGCCAGCAGGTTACTAGCGGGAGCAGATGGGGAGCTGTTTTTT	CASRLLAGADGELFF
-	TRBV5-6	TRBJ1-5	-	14	TGTGCCAGCAGCATCAAGTATAGCAATCAGCCCCAGCATTTT	CASSIKYSNQPQHF
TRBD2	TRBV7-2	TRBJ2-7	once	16	TGTGCCAGCAGCTTGGAACTAGCGGGGGGCTACTACGAGCAGTACTTC	CASSLELAGGYYEQYF
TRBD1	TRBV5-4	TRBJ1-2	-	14	TGTGCCAGCAGCCAAGGGGGCTCGTGGGATGGCTACACCTTC	CASSQGGSWDGYTF
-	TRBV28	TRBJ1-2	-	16	TGTGCCAGCAGTTTACCACACAGGCAGCCTAACTATGGCTACACCTTC	CASSLPHRQPNYGYTF
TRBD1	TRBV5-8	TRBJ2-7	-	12	TGTGCCAGCAGCTTGGCAGGGGGCGAGCAGTACTTC	CASSLAGGEQYF
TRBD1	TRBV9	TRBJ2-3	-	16	TGTGCCAGCAGCGGACTTTTGGGACAGCACACAGATACGCAGTATTTT	CASSGLLGQHTDTQYF
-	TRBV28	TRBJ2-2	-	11	TGTGCCAGCAGCCCGGCCGGGGAGCTGTTTTTT	CASSPAGELFF
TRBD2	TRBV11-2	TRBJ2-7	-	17	TGTGCCAGCACCACTCCGGGACTAGCGGGATATTTCTACGAGCAGTACTTC	CASTTPGLAGYFYEQYF
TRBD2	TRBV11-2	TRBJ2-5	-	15	TGTGCCAGCACCGGGACTAGCGGGAGTAGGGAGACCCAGTACTTC	CASTGTSGSRETQYF
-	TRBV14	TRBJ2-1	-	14	TGTGCCAGCAGCCACCGGGACACCTACAATGAGCAGTTCTTC	CASSHRDTYNEQFF
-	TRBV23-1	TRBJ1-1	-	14	TGCGCCAGCCCCCACCCGTCCGAGACCACTGAAGCTTTCTTT	CASPHPSETTEAFF
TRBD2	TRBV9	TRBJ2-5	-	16	TGTGCCAGCAGCGTCGGGGGACTAGCGTCACAAGAGACCCAGTACTTC	CASSVGGLASQETQYF
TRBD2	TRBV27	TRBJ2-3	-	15	TGTGCCAGCAGTCCGCCGGGACTAAACACAGATACGCAGTATTTT	CASSPPGLNTDTQYF
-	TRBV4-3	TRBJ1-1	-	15	TGCGCCAGCAGCCTTTACTGGGACGGAGACACTGAAGCTTTCTTT	CASSLYWDGDTEAFF
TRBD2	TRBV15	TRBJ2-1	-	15	TGTGCCACCAGCAGTTTAGCGGGAGTCGGCAATGAGCAGTTCTTC	CATSSLAGVGNEQFF
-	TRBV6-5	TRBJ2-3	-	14	TGTGCCAGCAGGATGGGACCCCTCGGGGATACGCAGTATTTT	CASRMGPLGDTQYF
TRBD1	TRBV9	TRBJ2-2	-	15	TGTGCCAGCAGCGTAGGACAGGGGGCCACCGGGGAGCTGTTTTTT	CASSVGQGATGELFF
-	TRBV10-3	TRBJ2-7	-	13	TGTGCCATCAGTGAAACTACCTCCTACGAGCAGTACTTC	CAISETTSYEQYF
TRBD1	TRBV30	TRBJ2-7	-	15	TGTGCCTGGAGCGATTCCGGGACAGGGACCTACGAGCAGTACTTC	CAWSDSGTGTYEQYF
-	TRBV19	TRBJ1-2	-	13	TGTGCCAGTAGTTCACGGGATCCCTATGGCTACACCTTC	CASSSRDPYGYTF
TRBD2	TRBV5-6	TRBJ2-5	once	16	TGTGCCAGCAGCGACAATCCACTAGCGGCCCAAGAGACCCAGTACTTC	CASSDNPLAAQETQYF
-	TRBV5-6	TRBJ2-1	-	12	TGTGCCAGCACTATGAGGAGGGGGCGGCAGTTCTTC	CASTMRRGRQFF
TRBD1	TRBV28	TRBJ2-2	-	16	TGTGCCAGCAGTTTATTCCAGGGGGCTAAGGCCGGGGAGCTGTTTTTT	CASSLFQGAKAGELFF
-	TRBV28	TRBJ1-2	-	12	TGTGCCAGCAGTTTCGGAGGCTATGGCTACACCTTC	CASSFGGYGYTF
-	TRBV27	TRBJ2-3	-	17	TGTGCCAGCAGTAACCCCCCACAGGGTAAGGACACAGATACGCAGTATTTT	CASSNPPQGKDTDTQYF
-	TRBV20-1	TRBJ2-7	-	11	TGCAGTGCTAGGGCCTCCTACGAGCAGTACTTC	CSARASYEQYF
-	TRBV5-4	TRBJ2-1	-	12	TGTGCCAGCGCTGGAGTGTCGGATGAGCAGTTCTTC	CASAGVSDEQFF
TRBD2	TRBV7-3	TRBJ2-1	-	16	TGTGCCAGCAGCTTATTAGTCGGGAGGGCCATCAATGAGCAGTTCTTC	CASSLLVGRAINEQFF
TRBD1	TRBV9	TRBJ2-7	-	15	TGTGCCAGCAGCGCCGGGACAGCCCCTAGCTACGAGCAGTACTTC	CASSAGTAPSYEQYF
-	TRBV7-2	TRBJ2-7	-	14	TGTGCCAGCAGATCTGACGGGTACTCCTACGAGCAGTACTTC	CASRSDGYSYEQYF
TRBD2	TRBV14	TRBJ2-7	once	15	TGTGCCAGCAGTCTAATAGCGGGAGTCATGGGCGAGCAGTACTTC	CASSLIAGVMGEQYF
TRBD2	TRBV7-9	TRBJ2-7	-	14	TGTGCCAGCACCGAGGCGGGAGTCGACTACGAGCAGTACTTC	CASTEAGVDYEQYF
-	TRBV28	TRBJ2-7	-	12	TGTGCCAGCACCCAAAGGGGATACGAGCAGTACTTC	CASTQRGYEQYF
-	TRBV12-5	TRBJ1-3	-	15	TGTGCTAGTGGTTTGGGAGGCCTCTCTGGAAACACCATATATTTT	CASGLGGLSGNTIYF
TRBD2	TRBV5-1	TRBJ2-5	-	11	TGCGCCAGCACGGGGGGAGAGACCCAGTACTTC	CASTGGETQYF
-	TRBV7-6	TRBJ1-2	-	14	TGTGCCAGCAGCGCTAGGGAGGGGGGAATAGGCTACACCTTC	CASSAREGGIGYTF
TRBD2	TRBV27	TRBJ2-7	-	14	TGTGCCAGCAGATTAGCGGGAGGGCCTGGCGAGCAGTACTTC	CASRLAGGPGEQYF
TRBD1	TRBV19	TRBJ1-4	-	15	TGTGCCAGTAGCGGCCCCAGGGGGCGAGGTGAAAAACTGTTTTTT	CASSGPRGRGEKLFF
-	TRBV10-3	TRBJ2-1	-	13	TGTGCCATCATGGACGGACAGAACAATGAGCAGTTCTTC	CAIMDGQNNEQFF
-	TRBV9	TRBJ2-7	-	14	TGTGCCAGCAGCGTAGGCTCGGCTAACTACGAGCAGTACTTC	CASSVGSANYEQYF
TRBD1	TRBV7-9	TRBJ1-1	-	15	TGTGCCAGCAGCTTGGGACAGGGAACGAACACTGAAGCTTTCTTT	CASSLGQGTNTEAFF